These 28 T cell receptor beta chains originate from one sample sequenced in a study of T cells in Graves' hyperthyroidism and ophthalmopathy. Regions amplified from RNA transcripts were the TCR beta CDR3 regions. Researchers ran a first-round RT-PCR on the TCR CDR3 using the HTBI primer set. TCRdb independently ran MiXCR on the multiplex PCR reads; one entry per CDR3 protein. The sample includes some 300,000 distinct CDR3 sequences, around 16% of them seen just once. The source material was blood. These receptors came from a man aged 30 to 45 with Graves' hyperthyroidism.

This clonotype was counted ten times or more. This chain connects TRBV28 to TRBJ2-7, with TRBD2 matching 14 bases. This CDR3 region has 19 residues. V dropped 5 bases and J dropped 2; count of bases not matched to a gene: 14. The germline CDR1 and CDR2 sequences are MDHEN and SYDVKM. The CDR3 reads CASSQTSGTSGRVPYEQYF. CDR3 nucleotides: TGTGCCAGCAGTCAGACATCCGGGACTAGCGGGAGAGTCCCCTACGAGCAGTACTTC.

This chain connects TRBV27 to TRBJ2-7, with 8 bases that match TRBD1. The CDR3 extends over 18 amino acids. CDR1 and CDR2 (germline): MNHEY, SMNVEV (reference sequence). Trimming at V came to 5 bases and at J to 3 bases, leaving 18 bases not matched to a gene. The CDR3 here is CASSEAGGDLSFVYEQYF. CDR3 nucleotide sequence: TGTGCCAGCAGTGAGGCAGGGGGCGACCTTTCCTTTGTCTACGAGCAGTACTTC.

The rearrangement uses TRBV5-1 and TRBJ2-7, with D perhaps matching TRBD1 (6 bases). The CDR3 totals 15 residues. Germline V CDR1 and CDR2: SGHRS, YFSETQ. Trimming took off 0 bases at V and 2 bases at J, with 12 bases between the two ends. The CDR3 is CASSLAGQPAYEQYF. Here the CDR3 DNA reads TGCGCCAGCAGCTTGGCGGGACAACCAGCCTACGAGCAGTACTTC.

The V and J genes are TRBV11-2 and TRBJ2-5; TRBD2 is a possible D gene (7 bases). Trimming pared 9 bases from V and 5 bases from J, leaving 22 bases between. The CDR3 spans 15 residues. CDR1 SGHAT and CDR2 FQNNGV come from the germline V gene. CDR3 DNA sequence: TGTGCCAGTAAAGGAGATCTGGCGGGGGCTGAGACCCAGTACTTC. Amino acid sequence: CASKGDLAGAETQYF.

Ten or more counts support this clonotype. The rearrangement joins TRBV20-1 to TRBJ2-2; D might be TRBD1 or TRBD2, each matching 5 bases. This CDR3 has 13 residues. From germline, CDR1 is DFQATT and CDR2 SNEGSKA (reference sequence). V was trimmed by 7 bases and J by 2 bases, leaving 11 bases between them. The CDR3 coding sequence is TGCAGTGGGGCCGGGACCAACACCGGGGAGCTGTTTTTT. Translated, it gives CSGAGTNTGELFF.

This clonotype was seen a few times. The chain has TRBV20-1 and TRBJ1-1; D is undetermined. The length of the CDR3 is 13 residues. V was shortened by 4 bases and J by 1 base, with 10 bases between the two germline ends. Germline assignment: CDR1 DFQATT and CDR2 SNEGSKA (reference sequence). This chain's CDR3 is CSATFLGNTEAFF. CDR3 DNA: TGCAGTGCTACGTTTTTGGGGAACACTGAAGCTTTCTTT.

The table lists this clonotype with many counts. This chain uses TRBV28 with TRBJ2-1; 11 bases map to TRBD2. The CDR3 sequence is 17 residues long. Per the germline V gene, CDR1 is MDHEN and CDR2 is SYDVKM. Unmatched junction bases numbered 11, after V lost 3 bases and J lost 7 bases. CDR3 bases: TGTGCCAGCAGTTTCAAATCGGGGACTAGCGGTTCGAATGAGCAGTTCTTC. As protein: CASSFKSGTSGSNEQFF.

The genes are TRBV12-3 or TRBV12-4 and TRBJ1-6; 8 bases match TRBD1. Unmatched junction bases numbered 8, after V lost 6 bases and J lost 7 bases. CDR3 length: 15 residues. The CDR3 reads CASRPHGTGNSPLHF. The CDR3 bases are TGTGCCAGCAGACCCCACGGGACAGGCAATTCACCCCTCCACTTT.

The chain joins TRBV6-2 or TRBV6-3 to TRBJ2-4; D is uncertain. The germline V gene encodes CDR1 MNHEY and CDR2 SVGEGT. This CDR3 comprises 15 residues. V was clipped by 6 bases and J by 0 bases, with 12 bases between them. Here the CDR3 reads CASSRLVRAKNIQYF. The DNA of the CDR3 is TGTGCCAGCAGCCGACTGGTTCGAGCCAAAAACATTCAGTACTTC.

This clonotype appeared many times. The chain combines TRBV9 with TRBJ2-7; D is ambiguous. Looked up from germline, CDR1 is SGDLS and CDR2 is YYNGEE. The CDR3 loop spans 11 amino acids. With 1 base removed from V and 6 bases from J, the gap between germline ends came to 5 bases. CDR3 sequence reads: CASSVMGEQYF. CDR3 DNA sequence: TGTGCCAGCAGCGTAATGGGCGAGCAGTACTTC. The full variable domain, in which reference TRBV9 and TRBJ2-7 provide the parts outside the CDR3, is DSGVTQTPKHLITATGQRVTLRCSPRSGDLSVYWYQQSLDQGLQFLIQYYNGEERAKGNILERFSAQQFPDLHSELNLSSLELGDSALYFCASSVMGEQYFGPGTRLTVT.

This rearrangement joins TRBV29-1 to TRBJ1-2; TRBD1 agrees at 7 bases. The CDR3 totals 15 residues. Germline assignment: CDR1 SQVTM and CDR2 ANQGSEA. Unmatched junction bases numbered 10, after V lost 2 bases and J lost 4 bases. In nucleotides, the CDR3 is TGCAGCGTTGAACGACAGGGACCTCCTGGCTATGGCTACACCTTC. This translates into CSVERQGPPGYGYTF. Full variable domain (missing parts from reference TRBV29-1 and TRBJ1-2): SAVISQKPSRDICQRGTSLTIQCQVDSQVTMMFWYRQQPGQSLTLIATANQGSEATYESGFVIDKFPISRPNLTFSTLTVSNMSPEDSSIYLCSVERQGPPGYGYTFGSGTRLTVV.

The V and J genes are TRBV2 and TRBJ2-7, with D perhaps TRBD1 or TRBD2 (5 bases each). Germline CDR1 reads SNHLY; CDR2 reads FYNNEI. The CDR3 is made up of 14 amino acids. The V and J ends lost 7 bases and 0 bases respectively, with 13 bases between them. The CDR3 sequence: CASTGTASSYEQYF. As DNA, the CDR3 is TGTGCCAGCACTGGGACGGCCAGCTCCTACGAGCAGTACTTC.

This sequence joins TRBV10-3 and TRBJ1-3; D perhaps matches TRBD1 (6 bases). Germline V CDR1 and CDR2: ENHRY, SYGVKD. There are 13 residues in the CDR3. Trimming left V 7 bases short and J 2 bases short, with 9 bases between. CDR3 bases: TGTGCCATCAAGGGGGGGCCTGGAAACACCATATATTTT. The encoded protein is CAIKGGPGNTIYF.

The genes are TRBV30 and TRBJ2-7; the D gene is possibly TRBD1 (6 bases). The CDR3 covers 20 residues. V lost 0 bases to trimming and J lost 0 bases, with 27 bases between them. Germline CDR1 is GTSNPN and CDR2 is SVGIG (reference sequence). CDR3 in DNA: TGTGCCTGGAGTGTACTGGTCGGCAGGGAAGGGACACAGATCTCCTACGAGCAGTACTTC. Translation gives CAWSVLVGREGTQISYEQYF.

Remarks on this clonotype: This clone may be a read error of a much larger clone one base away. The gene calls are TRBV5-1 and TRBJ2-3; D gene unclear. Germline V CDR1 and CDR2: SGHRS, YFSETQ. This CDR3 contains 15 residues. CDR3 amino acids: CANSSGPRTSDTQYF. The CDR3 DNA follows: TGCGCCAACAGCTCTGGGCCCCGGACCTCAGATACGCAGTATTTT.

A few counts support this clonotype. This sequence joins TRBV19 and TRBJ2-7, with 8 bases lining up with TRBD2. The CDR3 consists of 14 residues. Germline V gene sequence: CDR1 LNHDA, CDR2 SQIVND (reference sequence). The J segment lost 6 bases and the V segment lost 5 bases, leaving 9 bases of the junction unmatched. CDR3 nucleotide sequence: TGTGCCAGTAGTCTCCAGCGGGAGAGCGGCGAGCAGTACTTC. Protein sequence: CASSLQRESGEQYF.

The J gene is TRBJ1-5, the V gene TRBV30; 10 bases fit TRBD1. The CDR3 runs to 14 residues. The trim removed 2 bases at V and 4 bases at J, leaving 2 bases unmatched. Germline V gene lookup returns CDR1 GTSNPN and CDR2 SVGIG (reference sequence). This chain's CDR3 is CAWSRGQGNQPQHF. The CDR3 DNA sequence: TGTGCCTGGAGTCGGGGACAGGGGAATCAGCCCCAGCATTTT.

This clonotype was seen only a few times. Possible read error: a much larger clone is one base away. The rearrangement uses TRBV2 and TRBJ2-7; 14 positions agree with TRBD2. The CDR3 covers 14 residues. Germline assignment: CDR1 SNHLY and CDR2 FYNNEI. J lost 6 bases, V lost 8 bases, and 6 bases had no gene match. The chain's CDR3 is CASGAGLAGGEQYF. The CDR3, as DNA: TGTGCCAGCGGTGCCGGACTAGCGGGAGGCGAGCAGTACTTC.

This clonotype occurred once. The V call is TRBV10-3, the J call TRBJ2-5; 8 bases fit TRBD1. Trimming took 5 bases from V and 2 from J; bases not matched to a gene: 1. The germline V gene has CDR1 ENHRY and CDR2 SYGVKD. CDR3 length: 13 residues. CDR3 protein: CAISTGGQETQYF. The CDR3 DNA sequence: TGTGCCATCAGTACAGGGGGACAAGAGACCCAGTACTTC.

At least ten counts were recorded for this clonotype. As DNA, the CDR3 is TGTGCCAGCAGCCAGGGGTCCGATAATTCACCCCTCCACTTT. Translation gives CASSQGSDNSPLHF. J is TRBJ1-6 and V is TRBV11-2; weak D call: TRBD1 (6 bases). Per germline, CDR1 SGHAT and CDR2 FQNNGV. This CDR3 is built from 14 residues. Trimming removed 5 bases at V and 5 bases at J, with 10 bases between. Filled out from reference TRBV11-2 and TRBJ1-6, the complete variable domain reads EAGVAQSPRYKIIEKRQSVAFWCNPISGHATLYWYQQILGQGPKLLIQFQNNGVVDDSQLPKDRFSAERLKGVDSTLKIQPAKLEDSAVYLCASSQGSDNSPLHFGNGTRLTVT.

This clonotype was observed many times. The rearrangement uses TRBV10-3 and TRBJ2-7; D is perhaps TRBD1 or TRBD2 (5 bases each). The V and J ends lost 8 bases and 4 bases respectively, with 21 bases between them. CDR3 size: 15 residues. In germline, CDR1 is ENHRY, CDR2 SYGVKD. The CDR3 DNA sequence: TGTGCCATCGTTGAGGGTCAGGGCTCAGCGTACGAGCAGTACTTC. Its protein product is CAIVEGQGSAYEQYF.

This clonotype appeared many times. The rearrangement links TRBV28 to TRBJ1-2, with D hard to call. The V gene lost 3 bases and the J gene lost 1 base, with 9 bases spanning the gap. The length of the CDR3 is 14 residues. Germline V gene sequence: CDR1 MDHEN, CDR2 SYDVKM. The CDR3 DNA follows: TGTGCCAGCAGTTTGAACAGTCTTAACTATGGCTACACCTTC. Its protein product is CASSLNSLNYGYTF.

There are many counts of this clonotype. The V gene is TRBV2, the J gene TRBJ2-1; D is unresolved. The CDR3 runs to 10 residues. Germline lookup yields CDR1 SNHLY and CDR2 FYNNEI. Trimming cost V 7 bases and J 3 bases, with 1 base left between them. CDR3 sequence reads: CASIYNEQFF. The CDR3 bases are TGTGCCAGCATCTACAATGAGCAGTTCTTC.

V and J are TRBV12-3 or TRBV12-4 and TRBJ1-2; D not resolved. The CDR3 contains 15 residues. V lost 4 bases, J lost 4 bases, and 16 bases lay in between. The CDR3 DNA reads TGTGCCAGCAGTTCGCGGGTCCTCGGACGCTATGGCTACACCTTC. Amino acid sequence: CASSSRVLGRYGYTF.

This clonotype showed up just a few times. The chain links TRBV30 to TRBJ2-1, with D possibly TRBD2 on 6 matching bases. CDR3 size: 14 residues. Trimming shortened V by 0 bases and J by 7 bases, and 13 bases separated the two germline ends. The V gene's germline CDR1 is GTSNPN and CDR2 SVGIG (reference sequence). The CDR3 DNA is TGTGCCTGGAGTGTACAGCGACTAGGGAATGAGCAGTTCTTC. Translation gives CAWSVQRLGNEQFF.

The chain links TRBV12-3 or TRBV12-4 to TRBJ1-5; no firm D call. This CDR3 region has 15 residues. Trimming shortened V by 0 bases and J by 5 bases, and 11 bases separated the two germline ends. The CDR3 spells CASSLARVQDQPQHF. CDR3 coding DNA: TGTGCCAGCAGTTTAGCGCGGGTCCAGGATCAGCCCCAGCATTTT.

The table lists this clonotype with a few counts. The CDR3 nucleotides read TGTGCCAGCAGTGATCGGGGTCAGGGGGCAGGTGAGCAGTACTTC. Translating it yields CASSDRGQGAGEQYF. The chain recombines TRBV6-1 with TRBJ2-7; 8 bases line up with TRBD1. The CDR3 has 15 amino acids. CDR1 MNHNS and CDR2 SASEGT come from the germline V gene. V shed 3 bases, J shed 7 bases, and the junction held 11 bases outside the gene matches.

CDR3 amino acids: CASSPGAGFGYGYTF. CDR3 sequence (DNA): TGTGCCAGCAGTCCCGGGGCAGGGTTCGGCTATGGCTACACCTTC. The chain employs TRBV14 and TRBJ1-2, with a tentative D call TRBD1 (5 bases). Between the trimmed V and J ends, which lost 6 bases and 4 bases, there was a span of 18 bases. Germline loops: CDR1 SGHDN, CDR2 FVKESK. There are 15 residues in the CDR3.